This entry describes one T cell receptor beta chain. The antigen remains undetermined. These data originate in a study of shared clonotypes between healthy human individuals. Per the study methods: Junction-only immunoSEQ data arrived without quality scores, meaning filtering differed. Clones were read by immunoSEQ multiplex PCR, and TCRdb kept only the in-frame ones, dropping some. V and J calls and clone size come straight from that table; D and trimming were deduced from the DNA. The sample shows some 1 million clones, about 75% of them seen only once. Findings and limits, study-wide: In this cohort, only blood was sampled, and tissue repertoires likely differ. An anticipated effect of sequencing depth on clonotype sharing among donors was recognized.

The sample was memory CD4+ T cells sorted from blood. Subset in this sample: CD45RA-negative fraction. The clonotype originates from a man between 18 and 29 years old in good health.

CDR3 bases: TGCAGCTGCATCACAGGGGAGTATGGCTACACCTTC. It is translated as CSCITGEYGYTF. The gene calls are TRBV29-1 and TRBJ1-2, with 7 bases lining up with TRBD1. The CDR3 sequence is 12 residues long. Germline assignment: CDR1 SQVTM and CDR2 ANQGSEA. V gave up 8 bases and J gave up 5 bases; unmatched junction bases: 8. Full variable domain (rest looked up from reference TRBV29-1 and TRBJ1-2): SAVISQKPSRDICQRGTSLTIQCQVDSQVTMMFWYRQQPGQSLTLIATANQGSEATYESGFVIDKFPISRPNLTFSTLTVSNMSPEDSSIYLCSCITGEYGYTFGSGTRLTVV.